The present T cell receptor (beta chain) was sequenced within a study of OX40 agonist ivuxolimab in advanced cancers. Study observations and caveats: Both CD4+ and CD8+ T cell populations in blood had undergone clonal expansion by week 6 at 0.1 to 3.0 mg/kg.

Only in-frame clones appear in the TCRdb table, and some are missing; sequencing was by immunoSEQ multiplex PCR. The sample includes around 60,000 clones, roughly 77% of them seen just once. Germline CDR1 is MDHEN and CDR2 is SYDVKM. CDR3 length: 11 residues. Deletions cut 8 bases from V and 5 bases from J, with 9 bases between. Samples of blood were obtained at baseline, on cycle 4 day 1, and on cycle 7 day 1. This clone was seen a handful of times. The antigen remains undetermined. This sequence joins TRBV28 and TRBJ2-5, with D perhaps being TRBD1 or TRBD2 (5 bases each). The sample here was CD4+ or CD8+ T cells sorted from blood, taken in a trial of the OX40 agonist ivuxolimab. The receptor comes from an adult with an advanced solid tumor such as melanoma, head and neck, liver or kidney cancer. CDR3 nucleotide sequence: TGTGCCAGCTCCTGGGGGGAGACCCAGTACTTC. Translation gives CASSWGETQYF.